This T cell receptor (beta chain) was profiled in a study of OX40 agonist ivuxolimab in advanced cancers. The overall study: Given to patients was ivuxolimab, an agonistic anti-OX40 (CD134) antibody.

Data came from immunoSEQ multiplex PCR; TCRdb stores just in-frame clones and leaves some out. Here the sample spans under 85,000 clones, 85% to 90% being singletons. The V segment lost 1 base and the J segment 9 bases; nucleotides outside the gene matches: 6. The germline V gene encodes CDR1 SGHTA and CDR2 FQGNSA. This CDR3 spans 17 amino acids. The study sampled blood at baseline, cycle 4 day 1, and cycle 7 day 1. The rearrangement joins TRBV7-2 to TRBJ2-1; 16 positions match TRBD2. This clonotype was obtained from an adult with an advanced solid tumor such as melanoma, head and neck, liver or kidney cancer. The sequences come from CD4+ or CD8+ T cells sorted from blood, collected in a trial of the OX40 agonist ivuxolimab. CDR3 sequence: CASSLGGTSGGAREQFF. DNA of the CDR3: TGTGCCAGCAGCTTAGGCGGGACTAGCGGGGGGGCCCGTGAGCAGTTCTTC.